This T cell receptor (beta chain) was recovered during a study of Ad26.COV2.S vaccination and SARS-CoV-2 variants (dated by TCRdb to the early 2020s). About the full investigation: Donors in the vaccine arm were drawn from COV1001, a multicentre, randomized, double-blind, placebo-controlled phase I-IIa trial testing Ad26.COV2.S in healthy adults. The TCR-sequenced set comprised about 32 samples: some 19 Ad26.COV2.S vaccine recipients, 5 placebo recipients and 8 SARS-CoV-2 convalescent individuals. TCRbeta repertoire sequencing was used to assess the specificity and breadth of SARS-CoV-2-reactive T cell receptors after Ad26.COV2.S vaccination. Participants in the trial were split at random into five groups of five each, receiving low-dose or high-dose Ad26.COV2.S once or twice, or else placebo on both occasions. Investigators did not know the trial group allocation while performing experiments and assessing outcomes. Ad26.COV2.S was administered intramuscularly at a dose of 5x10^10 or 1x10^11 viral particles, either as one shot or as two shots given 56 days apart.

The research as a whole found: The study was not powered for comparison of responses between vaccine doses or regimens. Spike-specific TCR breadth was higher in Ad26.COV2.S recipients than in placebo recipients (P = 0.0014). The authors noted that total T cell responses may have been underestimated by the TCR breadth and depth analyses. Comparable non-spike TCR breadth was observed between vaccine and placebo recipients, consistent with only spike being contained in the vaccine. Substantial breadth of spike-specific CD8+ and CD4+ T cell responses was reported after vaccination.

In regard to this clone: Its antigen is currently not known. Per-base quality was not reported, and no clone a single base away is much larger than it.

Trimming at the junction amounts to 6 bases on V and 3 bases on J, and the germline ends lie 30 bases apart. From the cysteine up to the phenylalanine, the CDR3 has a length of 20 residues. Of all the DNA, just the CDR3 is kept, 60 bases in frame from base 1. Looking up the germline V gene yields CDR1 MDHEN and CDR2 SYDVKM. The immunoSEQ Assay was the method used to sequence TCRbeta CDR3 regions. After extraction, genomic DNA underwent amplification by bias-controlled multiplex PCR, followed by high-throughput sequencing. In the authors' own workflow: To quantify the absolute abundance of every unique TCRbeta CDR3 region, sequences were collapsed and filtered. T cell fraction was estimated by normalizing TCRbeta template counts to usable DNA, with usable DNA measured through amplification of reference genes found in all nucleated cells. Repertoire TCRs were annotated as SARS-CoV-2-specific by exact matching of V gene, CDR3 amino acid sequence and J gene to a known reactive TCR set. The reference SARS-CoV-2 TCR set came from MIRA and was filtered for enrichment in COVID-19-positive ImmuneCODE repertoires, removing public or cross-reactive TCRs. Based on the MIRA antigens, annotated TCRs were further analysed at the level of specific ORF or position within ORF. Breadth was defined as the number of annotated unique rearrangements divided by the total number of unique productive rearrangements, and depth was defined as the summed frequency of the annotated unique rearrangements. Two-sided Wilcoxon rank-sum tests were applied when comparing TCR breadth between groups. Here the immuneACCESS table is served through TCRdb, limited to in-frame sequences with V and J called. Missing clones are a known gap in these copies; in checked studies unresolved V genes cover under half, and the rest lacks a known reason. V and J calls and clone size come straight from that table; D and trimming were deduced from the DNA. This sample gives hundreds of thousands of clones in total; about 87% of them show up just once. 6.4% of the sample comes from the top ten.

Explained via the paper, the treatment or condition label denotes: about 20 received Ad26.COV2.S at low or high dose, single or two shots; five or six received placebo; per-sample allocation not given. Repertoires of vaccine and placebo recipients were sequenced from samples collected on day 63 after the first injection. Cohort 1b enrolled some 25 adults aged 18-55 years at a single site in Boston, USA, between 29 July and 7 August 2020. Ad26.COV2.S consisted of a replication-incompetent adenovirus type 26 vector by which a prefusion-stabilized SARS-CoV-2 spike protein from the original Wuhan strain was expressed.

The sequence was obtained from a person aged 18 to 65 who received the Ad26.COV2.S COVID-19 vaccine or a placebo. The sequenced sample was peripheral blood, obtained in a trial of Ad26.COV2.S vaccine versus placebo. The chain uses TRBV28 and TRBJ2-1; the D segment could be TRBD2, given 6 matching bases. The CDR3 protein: CASRNHPNSGVPPIYNEQFF. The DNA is TGTGCCAGCAGGAATCATCCTAATTCGGGAGTTCCCCCAATCTACAATGAGCAGTTCTTC.